These 18 T cell receptor beta chains were all obtained from the same sample, sequenced in a study of T cell responses to AZD1222 COVID-19 vaccine. The table came from immunoSEQ multiplex PCR; TCRdb's copy has only in-frame clones and leaves some out. This table holds 35,000 to 50,000 clones, around four fifths found once. The sequencing here drew on peripheral blood, taken 28 days after the second dose of the MenACWY control vaccine. These receptors were obtained from an adult who received the MenACWY meningococcal vaccine as a control.

The J gene is TRBJ1-1, the V gene TRBV11-3; weak D call: TRBD1 (6 bases). CDR1 is SGHNT and CDR2 is YENEEA in the germline V gene. V was shortened by 6 bases and J by 4 bases, with 15 bases between the two germline ends. The CDR3 has 14 amino acids. CDR3 DNA sequence: TGTGCCAGCAGTCACGCCGGCAGGGGCACTGAAGCTTTCTTT. Translation gives CASSHAGRGTEAFF.

This clone is a singleton in its sample. This sequence joins TRBV7-8 and TRBJ2-5; 7 nucleotides match TRBD1. CDR3 length: 15 residues. V was pared by 5 bases and J by 5 bases, with 11 bases of the junction left unmatched. Germline CDR1 and CDR2: SGHVS and FQNEAQ. CDR3 in amino acids: CASSPTGSVQETQYF. The DNA of the CDR3 is TGTGCCAGCAGCCCGACAGGGTCTGTGCAGGAGACCCAGTACTTC.

The chain combines TRBV10-1 with TRBJ1-1; TRBD1 matches at 12 bases. The CDR3 loop spans 13 amino acids. CDR1 and CDR2 (germline): WNHNN, SYGVQD (reference sequence). With 6 bases clipped from V and 8 bases from J, the junction kept 4 bases outside the gene matches. The CDR3 nucleotides read TGCGCCAGCAGACGAGGGACAGGGGGCGAAGCTTTCTTT. Translated: CASRRGTGGEAFF.

The rearrangement links TRBV6-5 to TRBJ1-5, with TRBD1 identical over 7 bases. With 6 bases clipped from V and 2 bases from J, the junction kept 7 bases outside the gene matches. This CDR3 has 15 residues. Germline CDR1 is MNHEY and CDR2 is SVGAGI. The CDR3 protein is CASRPLGQGNQPQHF. CDR3 nucleotide sequence: TGTGCCAGCAGGCCCCTTGGACAGGGCAATCAGCCCCAGCATTTT.

The chain links TRBV30 to TRBJ2-2, with D tentatively TRBD2 (6 bases). CDR3 length: 15 amino acids. V was trimmed by 4 bases and J by 5 bases, leaving 17 bases between them. Germline V gene lookup returns CDR1 GTSNPN and CDR2 SVGIG (reference sequence). CDR3 loop: CAWMGGGGGTGELFF. CDR3 nucleotides: TGTGCCTGGATGGGTGGGGGAGGAGGAACCGGGGAGCTGTTTTTT.

The CDR3 region is CASSSQWGMSTDTQYF. CDR3 sequence (DNA): TGTGCCAGCAGCTCCCAGTGGGGGATGAGCACAGATACGCAGTATTTT. The V gene is TRBV5-8, the J gene TRBJ2-3; D could derive from TRBD1 or TRBD2 (5 bases each). CDR1 is SGHTS, CDR2 YDEGEE, per germline. V was trimmed by 3 bases and J by 0 bases, leaving 14 bases between them. The CDR3 is made up of 16 amino acids.

This sequence joins TRBV12-3 or TRBV12-4 and TRBJ1-1; D ambiguous. V dropped 3 bases and J dropped 0 bases, with 5 bases sitting between them. The CDR3 totals 13 residues. The CDR3 protein is CASSLGLNTEAFF. The CDR3 DNA reads TGTGCCAGCAGTTTGGGATTGAACACTGAAGCTTTCTTT.

The chain links TRBV6-4 to TRBJ1-5; no reliable D call. From germline, CDR1 is MRHNA and CDR2 SNTAGT. The CDR3 covers 13 residues. Trimming pared 3 bases from V and 7 bases from J, leaving 10 bases between. The CDR3 loop reads CASSESPTQPQHF. As DNA, the CDR3 is TGTGCCAGCAGTGAGAGCCCCACCCAGCCCCAGCATTTT.

This sequence joins TRBV7-2 and TRBJ2-3, with a weak D call TRBD1 (5 bases). The germline V gene has CDR1 SGHTA and CDR2 FQGNSA. V lost 2 bases to trimming and J lost 6 bases, with 9 bases between them. The CDR3 covers 13 residues. CDR3 bases: TGTGCCAGCAGCTTACCTTGGGGCGATACGCAGTATTTT. It yields the protein CASSLPWGDTQYF.

The rearrangement joins TRBV27 to TRBJ1-1, with a tentative D call TRBD1 (6 bases). V was shortened by 6 bases and J by 4 bases, with 18 bases between the two germline ends. This CDR3 has 15 residues. CDR1 is MNHEY and CDR2 is SMNVEV in the germline V gene (reference sequence). DNA for the CDR3: TGTGCCAGCAGACGAAGCAGGGGTAGTGGCACTGAAGCTTTCTTT. Protein: CASRRSRGSGTEAFF.

The chain carries TRBV6-1 and TRBJ1-6, with D possibly matching TRBD1 (5 bases). CDR1 and CDR2 from the germline V gene are MNHNS and SASEGT. Trimming removed 2 bases from V and 3 bases from J, with 14 bases in between. The CDR3 runs to 17 residues. The CDR3 region has the DNA TGTGCCAGCAGTGAACCGGGTGCGACAGACTATAATTCACCCCTCCACTTT. This encodes CASSEPGATDYNSPLHF.

The rearrangement links TRBV4-1 to TRBJ1-1; D is unresolved. This CDR3 has 12 residues. Germline values: CDR1 MGHRA, CDR2 YSYEKL. Trimming left V 3 bases short and J 5 bases short, with 7 bases between. CDR3 nucleotides: TGCGCCAGCAGCCATCTCGGTACTGAAGCTTTCTTT. Protein product: CASSHLGTEAFF.

The chain employs TRBV4-1 and TRBJ2-1, with a weak D call TRBD1 (6 bases). The CDR3 is made up of 15 amino acids. The V gene lost 0 bases and the J gene lost 12 bases, with 18 bases spanning the gap. Germline V CDR1 and CDR2: MGHRA, YSYEKL. This CDR3 reads CASSQDPGTLTGQFF. DNA for the CDR3: TGCGCCAGCAGCCAAGACCCTGGGACATTAACGGGGCAGTTCTTC.

The chain combines TRBV20-1 with TRBJ1-2; TRBD1 matches 7 bases. Looked up from germline, CDR1 is DFQATT and CDR2 is SNEGSKA (reference sequence). This CDR3 is 14 amino acids long. The ends lost 6 bases at V and 2 bases at J; junction bases unmatched: 9. CDR3: CSASPQGRNYGYTF. CDR3 in DNA: TGCAGTGCCAGTCCACAGGGGAGGAACTATGGCTACACCTTC.

The V gene is TRBV5-1, the J gene TRBJ1-1, with D perhaps TRBD1 (5 bases). Trimming took 3 bases from V and 1 from J, leaving 13 bases between them. This CDR3 contains 15 residues. Germline-derived CDR1 and CDR2 are SGHRS and YFSETQ. The CDR3 DNA follows: TGCGCCAGCAGCTCTAGGGGAAGGACGAACACTGAAGCTTTCTTT. It codes for CASSSRGRTNTEAFF.

The chain joins TRBV28 to TRBJ1-5; D remains unclear. V dropped 1 base and J dropped 0 bases, with 4 bases sitting between them. The germline CDR1 and CDR2 sequences are MDHEN and SYDVKM. CDR3 length: 14 residues. The CDR3 is CASSLSPSNQPQHF. The CDR3 DNA reads TGTGCCAGCAGTTTATCGCCTAGCAATCAGCCCCAGCATTTT.

J is TRBJ1-1 and V is TRBV6-5; D might be TRBD1 (5 bases). CDR1 and CDR2 from the germline V gene are MNHEY and SVGAGI. Trimming shortened V by 10 bases and J by 1 base, and 13 bases separated the two germline ends. The CDR3 is made up of 13 amino acids. The CDR3 coding sequence is TGTGCCACCACTTATGGGGGGAACACTGAAGCTTTCTTT. It is translated as CATTYGGNTEAFF.

This clone was seen a handful of times. This chain joins TRBV2 and TRBJ1-2; 10 nucleotides agree with TRBD1. The CDR3 spans 15 residues. Per germline, CDR1 SNHLY and CDR2 FYNNEI. The V gene end was trimmed by 2 bases and the J gene end by 7 bases; junction bases not matched to a gene: 7. The CDR3 here is CASSEMTGGAGGYTF. For the CDR3, the DNA is TGTGCCAGCAGTGAAATGACAGGGGGCGCTGGTGGCTACACCTTC.